This TCR beta chain originates from a study of blood T cell repertoires in COVID-19. This CDR3 is built from 14 residues. Trimming took off 6 bases at V and 3 bases at J, with 14 bases between the two ends. Germline values: CDR1 LNHDA, CDR2 SQIVND (reference sequence). The repertoire was sequenced with immunoSEQ multiplex PCR; TCRdb's copy has only in-frame clones and lacks some. The data contain over 150,000 clones, approximately 78% of them singletons. This clonotype was obtained from a woman between 45 and 65 years old who had recovered from COVID-19. The rearrangement links TRBV19 to TRBJ1-1; D is unclear. The specimen sequenced was PBMCs or T cells enriched from blood (not recorded which). The CDR3 DNA reads as TGTGCCAGTAGGGATTGGGAGCCGGACACTGAAGCTTTCTTT. It yields the protein CASRDWEPDTEAFF.